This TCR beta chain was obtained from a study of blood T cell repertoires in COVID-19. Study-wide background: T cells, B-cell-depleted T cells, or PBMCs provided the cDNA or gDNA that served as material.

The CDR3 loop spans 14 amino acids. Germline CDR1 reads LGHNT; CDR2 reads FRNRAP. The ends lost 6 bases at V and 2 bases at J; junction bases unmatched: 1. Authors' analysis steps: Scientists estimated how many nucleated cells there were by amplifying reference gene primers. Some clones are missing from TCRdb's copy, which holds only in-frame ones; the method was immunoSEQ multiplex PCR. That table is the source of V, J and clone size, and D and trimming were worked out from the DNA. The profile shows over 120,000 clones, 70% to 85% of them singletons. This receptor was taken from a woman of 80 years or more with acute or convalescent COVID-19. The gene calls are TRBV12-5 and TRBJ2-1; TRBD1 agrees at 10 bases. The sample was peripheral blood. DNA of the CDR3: TGTGCTAGTGGGGGACAGGGGACCTACAATGAGCAGTTCTTC. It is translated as CASGGQGTYNEQFF.